This T cell receptor (beta chain) was identified in a study of blood T cell repertoires in COVID-19. Across the study: T cells, B-cell-depleted T cells, or PBMCs supplied cDNA or gDNA.

Authors' analysis steps: The authors estimated nucleated cell counts from reference gene primer amplification. Only in-frame clones appear in the TCRdb table, and some are missing; sequencing was by immunoSEQ multiplex PCR. V, J and clone size were drawn from that table, and D and trimming were deduced from the DNA. This sample has 200,000 to 300,000 clones, with roughly 81% found just once. Patients at the Seattle site were enrolled during active infection and followed longitudinally. This clone was recorded only once. Germline V lookup: CDR1 DFQATT, CDR2 SNEGSKA (reference sequence). The V gene lost 5 bases and the J gene lost 9 bases, with 11 bases spanning the gap. This CDR3 contains 11 residues.

The rearrangement links TRBV20-1 to TRBJ2-4; D is possibly TRBD2 (6 bases). Source material: peripheral blood. The source of this sequence is a woman older than 75 with COVID-19, enrolled during active disease. The CDR3 sequence is CSAGTGSIQYF. In DNA, the CDR3 is TGCAGTGCTGGGACTGGTTCCATTCAGTACTTC.